This paragraph reports one TCR beta chain. The repertoire was sequenced with immunoSEQ multiplex PCR; TCRdb's copy has only in-frame clones and lacks some. The table has more than 150,000 clones, around 80% seen once. This sample was included in a study of blood T cell repertoires in COVID-19. Study context: The study drew acute and convalescent COVID-19 samples from the United States, Italy and Spain. Sample material is recorded as cDNA or gDNA derived from T cells, B-cell-depleted T cells, or PBMCs.

The germline V gene encodes CDR1 MNHEY and CDR2 SMNVEV (reference sequence). The CDR3 sequence is 18 residues long. The V end lost 0 bases, the J end lost 2 bases, and 19 bases lay between the germline ends. The study recruited people aged about 18 to 89 years across around 24 US areas. Participants classified as exposed had met a COVID-19 case within 2 weeks before study entry. Specimen: PBMCs or T cells enriched from blood (not recorded which). The genes are TRBV27 and TRBJ1-1; D not resolved. This clonotype was obtained from a man in his 60s who had been exposed to COVID-19. CDR3 sequence (DNA): TGTGCCAGCAGTTTATCAGGACTTGGTGGGAGGGCCAACACTGAAGCTTTCTTT. Its translation: CASSLSGLGGRANTEAFF.